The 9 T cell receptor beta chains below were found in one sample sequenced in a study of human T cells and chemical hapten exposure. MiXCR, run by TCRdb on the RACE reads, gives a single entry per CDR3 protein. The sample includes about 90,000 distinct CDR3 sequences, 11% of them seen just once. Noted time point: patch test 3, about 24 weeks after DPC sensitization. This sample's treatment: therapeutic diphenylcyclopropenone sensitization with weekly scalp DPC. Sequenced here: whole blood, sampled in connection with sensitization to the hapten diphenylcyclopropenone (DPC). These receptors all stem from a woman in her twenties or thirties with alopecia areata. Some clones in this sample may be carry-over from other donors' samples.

The CDR3 region has the DNA TGTGCCAGCACCGTCGTAGGGGGTCGGTTCTTC. Its protein product is CASTVVGGRFF. The J gene is TRBJ2-1, the V gene TRBV7-9, with TRBD1 as a possible D gene (6 bases). Germline CDR1 reads SEHNR; CDR2 reads FQNEAQ (reference sequence). There are 11 residues in the CDR3. V lost 7 bases, J lost 15 bases, and 16 bases lay in between.

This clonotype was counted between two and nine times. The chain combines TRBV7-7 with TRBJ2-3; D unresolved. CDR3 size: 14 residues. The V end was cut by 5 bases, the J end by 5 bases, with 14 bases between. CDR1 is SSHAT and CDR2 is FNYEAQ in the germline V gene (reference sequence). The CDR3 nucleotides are TGTGCCAGCAGCCCGGGCCCACCGGGAGATACGCAGTATTTT. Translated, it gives CASSPGPPGDTQYF. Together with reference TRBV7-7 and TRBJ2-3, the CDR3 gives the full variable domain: GAGVSQSPRYKVTKRGQDVTLRCDPISSHATLYWYQQALGQGPEFLTYFNYEAQPDKSGLPSDRFSAERPEGSISTLTIQRTEQRDSAMYRCASSPGPPGDTQYFGPGTRLTVL.

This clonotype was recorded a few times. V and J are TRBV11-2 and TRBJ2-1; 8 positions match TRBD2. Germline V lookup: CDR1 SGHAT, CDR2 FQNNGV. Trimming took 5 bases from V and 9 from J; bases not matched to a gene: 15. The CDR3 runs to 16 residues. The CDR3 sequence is CASSPPAGGPTSEQFF. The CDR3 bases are TGTGCCAGCAGCCCCCCGGCGGGAGGCCCCACCAGTGAGCAGTTCTTC.

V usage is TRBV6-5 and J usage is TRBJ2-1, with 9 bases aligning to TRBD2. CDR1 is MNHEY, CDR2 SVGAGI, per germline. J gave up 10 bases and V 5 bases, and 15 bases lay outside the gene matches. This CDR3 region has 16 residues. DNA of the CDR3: TGTGCCAGCAGTCCCTGGGTAGCGGGAGTGTGGGTCGAGCAGTTCTTC. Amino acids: CASSPWVAGVWVEQFF.

CDR3 region: CSVEGNGYTF. CDR3 coding DNA: TGCAGCGTGGAGGGGAATGGCTACACCTTC. The genes are TRBV29-1 and TRBJ1-2; possible D gene TRBD1, 5 bases. CDR1 SQVTM and CDR2 ANQGSEA come from the germline V gene. The CDR3 is 10 residues long. V lost 6 bases and J 6 bases, leaving 8 bases between the germline ends.

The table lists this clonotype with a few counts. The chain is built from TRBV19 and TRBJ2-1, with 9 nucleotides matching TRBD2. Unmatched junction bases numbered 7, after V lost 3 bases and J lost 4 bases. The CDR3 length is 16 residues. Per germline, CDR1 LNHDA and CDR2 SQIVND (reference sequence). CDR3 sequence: CASSIRAGGIYNEQFF. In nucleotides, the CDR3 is TGTGCCAGTAGTATTCGTGCGGGGGGGATTTACAATGAGCAGTTCTTC.

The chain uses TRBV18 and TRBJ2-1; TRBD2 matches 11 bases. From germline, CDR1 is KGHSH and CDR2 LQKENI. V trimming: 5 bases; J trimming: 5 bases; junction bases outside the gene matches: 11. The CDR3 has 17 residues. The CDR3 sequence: CASSSSILAGGNNEQFF. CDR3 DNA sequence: TGTGCCAGCTCATCGTCAATCCTAGCGGGAGGCAACAATGAGCAGTTCTTC. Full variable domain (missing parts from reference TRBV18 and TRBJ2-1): NAGVMQNPRHLVRRRGQEARLRCSPMKGHSHVYWYRQLPEEGLKFMVYLQKENIIDESGMPKERFSAEFPKEGPSILRIQQVVRGDSAAYFCASSSSILAGGNNEQFFGPGTRLTVL.

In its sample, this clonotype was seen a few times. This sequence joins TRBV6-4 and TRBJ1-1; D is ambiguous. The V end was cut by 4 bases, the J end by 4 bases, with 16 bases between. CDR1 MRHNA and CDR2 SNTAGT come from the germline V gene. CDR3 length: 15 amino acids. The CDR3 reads CASSAQATGRTEAFF. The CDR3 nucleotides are TGTGCCAGCAGTGCCCAGGCCACCGGTCGCACTGAAGCTTTCTTT.

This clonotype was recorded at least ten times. For the CDR3, the DNA is TGTGCCAGCAGTAGGGACAGGAGAAACTATGGCTACACCTTC. It translates to CASSRDRRNYGYTF. J is TRBJ1-2 and V is TRBV6-5, with 8 bases lining up with TRBD1. The germline CDR1 and CDR2 sequences are MNHEY and SVGAGI. Unmatched junction bases numbered 4, after V lost 5 bases and J lost 2 bases. The CDR3 covers 14 residues.